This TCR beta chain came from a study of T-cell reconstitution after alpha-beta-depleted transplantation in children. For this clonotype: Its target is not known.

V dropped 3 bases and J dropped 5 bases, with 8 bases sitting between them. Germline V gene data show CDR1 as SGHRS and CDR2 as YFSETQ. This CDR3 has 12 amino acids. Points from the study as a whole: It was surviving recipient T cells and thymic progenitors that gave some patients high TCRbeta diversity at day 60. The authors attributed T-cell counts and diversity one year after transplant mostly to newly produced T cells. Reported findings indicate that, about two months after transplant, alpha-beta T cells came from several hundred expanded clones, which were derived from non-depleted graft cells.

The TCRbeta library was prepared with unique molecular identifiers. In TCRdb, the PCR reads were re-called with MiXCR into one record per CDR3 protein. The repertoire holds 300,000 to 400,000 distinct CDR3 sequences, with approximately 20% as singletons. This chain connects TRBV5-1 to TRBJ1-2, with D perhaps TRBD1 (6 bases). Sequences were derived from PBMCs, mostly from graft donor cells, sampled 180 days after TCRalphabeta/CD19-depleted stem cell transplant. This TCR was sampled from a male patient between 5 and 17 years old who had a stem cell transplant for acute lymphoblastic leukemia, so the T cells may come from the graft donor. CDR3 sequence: CASSSDRYGYTF. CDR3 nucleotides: TGCGCCAGCAGCTCGGACAGATATGGCTACACCTTC.